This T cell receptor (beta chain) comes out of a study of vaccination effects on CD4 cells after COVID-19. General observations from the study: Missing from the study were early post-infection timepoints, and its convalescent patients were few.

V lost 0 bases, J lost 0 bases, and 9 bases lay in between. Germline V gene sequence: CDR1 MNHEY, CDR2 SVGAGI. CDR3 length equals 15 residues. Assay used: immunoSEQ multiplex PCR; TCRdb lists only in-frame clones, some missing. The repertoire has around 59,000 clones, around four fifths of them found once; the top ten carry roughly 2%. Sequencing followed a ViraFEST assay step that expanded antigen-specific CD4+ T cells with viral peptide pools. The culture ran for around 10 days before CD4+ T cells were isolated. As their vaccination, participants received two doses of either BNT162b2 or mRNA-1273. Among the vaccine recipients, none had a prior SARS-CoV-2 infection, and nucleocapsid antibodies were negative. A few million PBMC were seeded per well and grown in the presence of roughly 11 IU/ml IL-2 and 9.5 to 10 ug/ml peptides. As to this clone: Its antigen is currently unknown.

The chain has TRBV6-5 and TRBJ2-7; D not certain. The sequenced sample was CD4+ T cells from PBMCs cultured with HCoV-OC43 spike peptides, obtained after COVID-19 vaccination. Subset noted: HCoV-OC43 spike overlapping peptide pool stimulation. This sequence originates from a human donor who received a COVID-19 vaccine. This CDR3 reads CASSYSISSSYEQYV. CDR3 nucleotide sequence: TGTGCCAGCAGTTACTCGATTTCCAGCTCCTACGAGCAGTACGTC.